A selection of T cell receptor beta chains follows, all from one sample in a study of T cell repertoires in cytomegalovirus infection. TCRdb reprocessed the reads via MiXCR and lists one record per CDR3 protein. The sample has more than 250,000 distinct CDR3 sequences, roughly an eighth seen once. Sequenced input: PBMCs. These receptors were collected from a human donor in good health (CMV status not recorded). Some clones in this sample may be carry-over from other donors' samples. Each CDR3 is given with its conserved first and last residue. D genes are given only for firm matches. A clone size is listed for some rows: how often the clone was seen (once, few, many), or a class if it is expanded.

CDR3nt	CDR3aa	abundance	v_gene	j_gene	d_gene
TGTGCCAGCAGTTACTTCCTAGCGGGAGCGCCAGATACGCAGTATTTT	CASSYFLAGAPDTQYF	few	TRBV6-5	TRBJ2-3	TRBD2
TGTGCCAGCAGCTTACCCCAGGGGGGATCCTACAATGAGCAGTTCTTC	CASSLPQGGSYNEQFF	.	TRBV7-9	TRBJ2-1	.
TGTGCCAGCAGTTACTCGATAGGCGCTGAAGCTTTCTTT	CASSYSIGAEAFF	few	TRBV6-5	TRBJ1-1	.
TGTGCCAGCGGGGGACAACTTAACACCGGGGAGCTGTTTTTT	CASGGQLNTGELFF	many	TRBV12-3/TRBV12-4	TRBJ2-2	.
TGTGCCATCAGTAATAAGCTGATCTCTGGAAACACCATATATTTT	CAISNKLISGNTIYF	.	TRBV10-3	TRBJ1-3	.
TGTGCCAGCAGTTTGGTGTCAGGGTCCGAGCAGTACTTC	CASSLVSGSEQYF	.	TRBV28	TRBJ2-7	.
TGTGCCAGCATCGAGGGGGCGAACACCGGGGAGCTGTTTTTT	CASIEGANTGELFF	.	TRBV2	TRBJ2-2	.
TGTGCCAGCAGCTTAGCGCATGCCTACACAGATACGCAGTATTTT	CASSLAHAYTDTQYF	many	TRBV7-6	TRBJ2-3	.
TGTGCCAGCAGAAGCACCCTAGGGCAAGAGACCCAGTACTTC	CASRSTLGQETQYF	.	TRBV28	TRBJ2-5	.
TGCAGCGTCCCGATTACTAGCAATGAGCAGTTCTTC	CSVPITSNEQFF	few	TRBV29-1	TRBJ2-1	.
TGTGCCAGCAGTGTAGTCGGCGGGAACACCGGGGAGCTGTTTTTT	CASSVVGGNTGELFF	many	TRBV6-1	TRBJ2-2	.
TGTGCCAGCAGCTCCATGGACCGCAGCTCTGGAAACACCATATATTTT	CASSSMDRSSGNTIYF	.	TRBV12-3/TRBV12-4	TRBJ1-3	.
TGCAGCGTTGAAGGGGACCGTCGGGACAGGGGTTTTCGGAACACTGAAGCTTTCTTT	CSVEGDRRDRGFRNTEAFF	.	TRBV29-1	TRBJ1-1	TRBD1
TGCAGTGCTAGAGATCCCGAGCGGGAAGCCTACGAGCAGTACTTC	CSARDPEREAYEQYF	.	TRBV20-1	TRBJ2-7	TRBD2
TGTGCCAGCAGCTTAAGAATCGGGAGCGATGACGAGCAGTACTTC	CASSLRIGSDDEQYF	many	TRBV7-3	TRBJ2-7	.
TGTGCCGCGGGACAGGGGAACACCGGGGAGCTGTTTTTT	CAAGQGNTGELFF	few	TRBV27	TRBJ2-2	TRBD1
TGTGCCAGTAGTTCGACAGGGGGTTTTAATCAGCCCCATCATTTT	CASSSTGGFNQPHHF	.	TRBV19	TRBJ1-5	TRBD1
TGTGCCAGCAGTTACTTTGGGACAGCCTCAGGGGGCAATCAGCCCCAGCATTTT	CASSYFGTASGGNQPQHF	many	TRBV6-6	TRBJ1-5	TRBD1
TGTGCCAGCAGCTTAGCGCGTCGTGGCTACCTCACAGATACGCAGTATTTT	CASSLARRGYLTDTQYF	few	TRBV7-9	TRBJ2-3	.
TGTGCCAGCATTCTAAGATGGGACAATCAGCCCCAGCATTTT	CASILRWDNQPQHF	many	TRBV6-1	TRBJ1-5	.
TGTGCCAGCAGCTCGGGGACATTTGGGCTGGAGACCCAGTACTTC	CASSSGTFGLETQYF	many	TRBV11-2	TRBJ2-5	.
TGTGCCTCCGTGTCTAGTGACCGGGGGCAGAGAAGGAGCACCGGGGAGCTGTTTTTT	CASVSSDRGQRRSTGELFF	.	TRBV28	TRBJ2-2	.